Below are 16 T cell receptor beta chains sequenced from a single sample in a study of shared clonotypes between healthy human individuals (dated by TCRdb to the early 2020s). Preparation of the library involved the immunoSEQ multiplex PCR assay. In TCRdb, the immuneACCESS table is reduced to in-frame sequences with V and J assigned. These tables do not hold every clone; where another copy was compared, an unresolved V gene accounts for under half, and the others remain unexplained. Within this sample are about 2 million clones, with approximately 94% of them counted one time only. Jointly, the top ten make up around 1.2% of the sample. For the CD8 naive samples, CD45RO-negative cells were positively selected for CCR7, yielding a CD45RA+CCR7+ population from which TemRA cells were excluded. The sample consisted of naive CD8+ T cells sorted from blood. The sample's cell subset or site label is to be understood as: CD45RA+CCR7+. The receptors derive from a man between 18 and 35 years old in good health.

The chain combines TRBV5-4 with TRBJ2-1; a possible D gene is TRBD2 (6 bases). CDR1 is SGHNT and CDR2 is YYREEE in the germline V gene (reference sequence). V lost 0 bases and J 5 bases, leaving 9 bases between the germline ends. CDR3 length equals 14 residues. This chain's CDR3 is CASSLGTIHNEQFF. CDR3 DNA: TGTGCCAGCAGCTTGGGGACTATTCACAATGAGCAGTTCTTC.

The chain recombines TRBV10-3 with TRBJ2-7; TRBD1 might be the D (6 bases). CDR3 size: 14 residues. The V gene's germline CDR1 is ENHRY and CDR2 SYGVKD. V lost 2 bases to trimming and J lost 6 bases, with 14 bases between them. Here the CDR3 DNA reads TGTGCCATCAGTGAGACAGGGACCTTGCCCGAGCAGTACTTC. Translated: CAISETGTLPEQYF.

The CDR3: CASSPDGGSYNEQFF. In nucleotides, the CDR3 is TGCGCCAGCAGCCCGGACGGGGGATCCTACAATGAGCAGTTCTTC. This chain uses TRBV4-1 with TRBJ2-1; tentative D call: TRBD2 (6 bases). This CDR3 spans 15 amino acids. V was pared by 4 bases and J by 1 base, with 11 bases between. Germline CDR1 MGHRA, CDR2 YSYEKL.

The V gene is TRBV7-6, the J gene TRBJ2-7; 7 nucleotides align to TRBD1. The CDR3 totals 14 residues. In germline, CDR1 is SGHVS, CDR2 FNYEAQ. J gave up 1 base and V 4 bases, and 4 bases lay outside the gene matches. This chain's CDR3 is CASSSGTDSYEQYF. As DNA, the CDR3 is TGTGCCAGCAGCTCCGGGACAGATTCCTACGAGCAGTACTTC.

This clone was seen a single time. The sample has other DNA sequences that encode this CDR3 too. V gene TRBV5-4 combines with J gene TRBJ2-1; D unclear. This CDR3 comprises 13 residues. CDR1 SGHNT and CDR2 YYREEE come from the germline V gene (reference sequence). Trimming stripped 4 bases from V and 1 base from J, with 6 bases between. CDR3 DNA: TGTGCCAGCAGCCCCGGGTCCTACAATGAGCAGTTCTTC. This translates into CASSPGSYNEQFF. Full variable domain (rest looked up from reference TRBV5-4 and TRBJ2-1): ETGVTQSPTHLIKTRGQQVTLRCSSQSGHNTVSWYQQALGQGPQFIFQYYREEENGRGNFPPRFSGLQFPNYSSELNVNALELDDSALYLCASSPGSYNEQFFGPGTRLTVL.

This clone has just one count. The chain carries TRBV19 and TRBJ1-1, with 9 bases fitting TRBD1. J gave up 3 bases and V 7 bases, and 9 bases lay outside the gene matches. CDR1 LNHDA and CDR2 SQIVND come from the germline V gene (reference sequence). The CDR3 is 15 residues long. The CDR3 nucleotides read TGTGCCAGTACCCCAGGACAGGGGATGGACACTGAAGCTTTCTTT. It yields the protein CASTPGQGMDTEAFF. Supplemented by reference TRBV19 and TRBJ1-1, the full variable domain reads DGGITQSPKYLFRKEGQNVTLSCEQNLNHDAMYWYRQDPGQGLRLIYYSQIVNDFQKGDIAEGYSVSREKKESFPLTVTSAQKNPTAFYLCASTPGQGMDTEAFFGQGTRLTVV.

The rearrangement links TRBV27 to TRBJ2-1, with D possibly being TRBD2 (5 bases). The V gene lost 2 bases and the J gene lost 2 bases, with 13 bases spanning the gap. The CDR3 runs to 16 residues. Germline CDR1 is MNHEY and CDR2 is SMNVEV (reference sequence). CDR3 DNA sequence: TGTGCCAGCAGTTTAAACGTGGGAGAAGCCTACAATGAGCAGTTCTTC. The encoded protein is CASSLNVGEAYNEQFF.

This sequence joins TRBV6-6 and TRBJ1-5, with D uncertain. In germline, CDR1 is MNHNY, CDR2 SVGAGI (reference sequence). This CDR3 spans 14 amino acids. The V and J ends lost 0 bases and 5 bases respectively, with 8 bases between them. The CDR3 spells CASSYSNTYQPQHF. In DNA, the CDR3 is TGTGCCAGCAGTTACTCGAACACCTATCAGCCCCAGCATTTT.

The chain combines TRBV2 with TRBJ2-1, with TRBD2 matching over 12 bases. V lost 8 bases to trimming and J lost 4 bases; unmatched junction nucleotides: 9. The CDR3 sequence is 16 residues long. Per germline, CDR1 SNHLY and CDR2 FYNNEI. The CDR3 DNA follows: TGTGCCAGCTCAGGTTCCGGGACTAGCGGGTACAATGAGCAGTTCTTC. Translating gives CASSGSGTSGYNEQFF.

This clone was detected once. V and J are TRBV4-1 and TRBJ2-5, with a weak D call TRBD2 (5 bases). CDR1 is MGHRA, CDR2 YSYEKL, per germline. The ends were cut back, 2 bases at V and 5 bases at J, with 27 bases in the middle. There are 19 residues in the CDR3. The CDR3 coding sequence is TGCGCCAGCAGCCAAAAGTGGCCCCAACAGCGGCTGAAAGGGGAGACCCAGTACTTC. Encoded protein: CASSQKWPQQRLKGETQYF.

The chain joins TRBV28 to TRBJ2-7, with 9 bases lining up with TRBD2. V dropped 5 bases and J dropped 5; count of bases not matched to a gene: 4. CDR1 is MDHEN and CDR2 is SYDVKM in the germline V gene. This CDR3 has 13 residues. CDR3 sequence: CASSPRTSDEQYF. CDR3 nucleotide sequence: TGTGCCAGCAGTCCGCGGACTAGCGACGAGCAGTACTTC. The variable domain in full, with the rest retrieved from reference TRBV28 and TRBJ2-7, is DVKVTQSSRYLVKRTGEKVFLECVQDMDHENMFWYRQDPGLGLRLIYFSYDVKMKEKGDIPEGYSVSREKKERFSLILESASTNQTSMYLCASSPRTSDEQYFGPGTRLTVT.

The chain couples TRBV4-2 to TRBJ2-5; TRBD1 or TRBD2 may be the D gene (5 bases each). V lost 0 bases and J 4 bases, leaving 12 bases between the germline ends. This CDR3 comprises 15 residues. The germline V gene has CDR1 LGHNA and CDR2 YNFKEQ. The CDR3 here is CASSQDPGTGETQYF. CDR3 nucleotides: TGTGCCAGCAGCCAAGATCCCGGGACGGGAGAGACCCAGTACTTC.

The chain links TRBV11-2 to TRBJ2-3; a weak D match, TRBD1 (6 bases). The V gene's germline CDR1 is SGHAT and CDR2 FQNNGV. The CDR3 has 13 amino acids. V was pared by 5 bases and J by 4 bases, with 10 bases between. CDR3 in amino acids: CASSATGSDTQYF. The CDR3 region has the DNA TGTGCCAGCAGCGCAACAGGGTCAGATACGCAGTATTTT.

This chain joins TRBV19 and TRBJ1-3; 8 bases fit TRBD1. The CDR3 sequence is 15 residues long. Trimming removed 3 bases from V and 2 bases from J; junction bases left unmatched: 3. Germline values: CDR1 LNHDA, CDR2 SQIVND (reference sequence). CDR3 coding DNA: TGTGCCAGTAGTATGACAGGGGAAACTGGAAACACCATATATTTT. It encodes CASSMTGETGNTIYF.

This clone was seen a few times. The chain combines TRBV4-1 with TRBJ2-7, with 10 bases fitting TRBD1. Germline assignment: CDR1 MGHRA and CDR2 YSYEKL. This CDR3 is built from 15 residues. Trimming at V came to 6 bases and at J to 4 bases, leaving 9 bases not matched to a gene. The DNA for the CDR3 is TGCGCCAGCAGTCCCAAATGGGACAGGGGTTACGAGCAGTACTTC. It yields the protein CASSPKWDRGYEQYF.

The chain carries TRBV5-6 and TRBJ1-3; 9 nucleotides match TRBD1. CDR1 and CDR2 from the germline V gene are SGHDT and YYEEEE. Unmatched junction bases numbered 8, after V lost 3 bases and J lost 7 bases. The CDR3 runs 15 residues. The CDR3: CASSYGTGSANTIYF. CDR3 coding DNA: TGTGCCAGCAGCTATGGGACAGGGAGCGCCAACACCATATATTTT.